This record covers a single TCR beta chain. The sample is drawn from a study of T cells expressing NK-cell markers. In the study overall: Within the sequenced cohort of eight donors, seven exhibited HCMV seropositivity and one was seronegative.

The length of the CDR3 is 15 residues. CDR1 and CDR2 (germline): MNHNS, SASEGT. TCRdb processed the 5' RACE reads again and assigns one entry to each CDR3 protein, with no DNA. The sample totals 300,000 or so distinct CDR3 sequences. Specimen: blood T cells: a sorted CD56 or NKG2C T cell subset, CD4+ or CD8+ T cells, or bulk PBMC T cells (not recorded which). The V and J genes are TRBV6-1 and TRBJ2-7; TCRdb outputs TRBD2, but without DNA this stays unchecked. The receptor comes from a woman between 18 and 69 years old in good health. CDR3 protein: CASSIAGATSYEQYF.